The source of this TCR beta chain is a study of post-analysis software for immune sequencing data. Germline V gene lookup returns CDR1 SGHRS and CDR2 YFSETQ. Germline trimming cut 5 bases from V and 6 bases from J; bases unmatched to any gene: 4. This CDR3 spans 13 amino acids. Study results and caveats: Patients had higher frequencies than controls of four to six TRBV segments, including TRBV5-6, TRBV5-1 and TRBV20-1. Multiple sclerosis was associated with a significant reduction in normalized Chao1 diversity relative to controls.

As to this clonotype: Antigen specificity is unknown.

The TCR beta cDNA libraries carried unique molecular identifiers. TCRdb itself ran the PCR reads through MiXCR, one entry per CDR3 protein. The sample lists about 460,000 distinct CDR3 sequences, approximately 46% occurring once. The sequenced sample was blood. The receptor was isolated from a girl aged 10-17 years with multiple sclerosis. The genes are TRBV5-1 and TRBJ1-4; 7 nucleotides match TRBD1. Here the CDR3 reads CASRGQSDEKLFF. CDR3 DNA: TGCGCCAGCAGGGGACAGTCGGATGAAAAACTGTTTTTT.